The present entry profiles one T cell receptor beta chain with its context. Its specificity is not known. The data stem from a study of CD8 T cells in ankylosing spondylitis. Study observations and caveats: Typical of ankylosing spondylitis blood, it appeared, was a TCR beta motif of eight highly homologous variants.

CDR1 and CDR2 (germline): LGHDT, YNNKEL (reference sequence). This CDR3 spans 14 amino acids. Trimming removed 4 bases from V and 3 bases from J, with 13 bases in between. MiXCR, applied by TCRdb to the 5' RACE reads, yields one record per CDR3 protein. This table holds about 190,000 distinct CDR3 sequences, approximately 13% found once. The sample was blood, either unsorted or a sorted T cell fraction (not recorded which). The sequence derives from a female donor with ankylosing spondylitis or in good health (not recorded which). V is TRBV3-1 and J is TRBJ2-7, with D perhaps assigned TRBD1 or TRBD2 (5 bases each). CDR3 in DNA: TGTGCCAGCAGCCGAGGGACCCTCGTCTACGAGCAGTACTTC. It specifies CASSRGTLVYEQYF.